This TCR beta chain was profiled in a study of early T cells in non-severe SARS-CoV-2 infection. Study-wide findings and caveats: VDJdb-based annotation leaned toward anti-spike CD8 responses and missed private and CD4 specificities.

cDNA molecules, individually, were tagged with unique molecular identifiers. Via MiXCR, TCRdb re-called the 5' RACE reads, giving one row per CDR3 protein. The data show roughly 51,000 distinct CDR3 sequences, about 7.6% seen once. Ten or more counts support this clonotype. Its antigen is not known. This CDR3 contains 16 residues. Germline-derived CDR1 and CDR2 are SGDLS and YYNGEE. V was pared by 0 bases and J by 6 bases, with 16 bases between. The source is an adult who was a healthcare worker with PCR-confirmed SARS-CoV-2 infection or an uninfected control (not recorded which). The input for sequencing was whole blood, taken at baseline. This chain connects TRBV9 to TRBJ2-1; D may be TRBD2 (5 bases). Here the CDR3 DNA reads TGTGCCAGCAGCGTAGAAGGTGGGAGAGCCAGCAATGAGCAGTTCTTC. It encodes CASSVEGGRASNEQFF.